This TCR beta chain was identified in a study of T cell responses to AZD1222 COVID-19 vaccine. CDR1 PRHDT and CDR2 FYEKMQ come from the germline V gene (reference sequence). The V end lost 1 base, the J end lost 7 bases, and 17 bases lay between the germline ends. The CDR3 runs to 17 residues. Study-wide points: The donor group comprised mostly white British people and more females; the analysis possibly underestimated clonal diversity. Within unmutated variant regions lay the reported targets of nearly half of spike-specific TCRs. An increase in Spike-specific TCR breadth and depth was observed after two AZD1222 doses. Sampling captured repertoires only after the peak T cell response.

This clone was seen a handful of times. The target antigen is unknown. TCRdb keeps only in-frame clones here, not all; method: immunoSEQ multiplex PCR. The table records more than 90,000 clones, over 75% of them present only once. The genes are TRBV13 and TRBJ1-6, with a weak D call TRBD1 (6 bases). Sequences were derived from peripheral blood, sampled 28 days after the second AZD1222 dose. The clonotype comes from an adult who received the AZD1222 COVID-19 vaccine. Here the CDR3 DNA reads TGTGCCAGCAGCTTAGAGCGCGGACAGTCGGGAAATTCACCCCTCCACTTT. This encodes CASSLERGQSGNSPLHF. Full variable domain (remainder filled in from reference TRBV13 and TRBJ1-6): AAGVIQSPRHLIKEKRETATLKCYPIPRHDTVYWYQQGPGQDPQFLISFYEKMQSDKGSIPDRFSAQQFSDYHSELNMSSLELGDSALYFCASSLERGQSGNSPLHFGNGTRLTVT.